Below, 16 T cell receptor beta chains from the same sample are listed, as sequenced in a study of blood T cell repertoires in COVID-19. Sequencing used immunoSEQ multiplex PCR; TCRdb keeps in-frame clones, though not all of them. Of about 47,000 clones listed, approximately 80% were seen once; the top ten hold under 7%. The source material was peripheral blood. The receptors were sampled from a man between 70 and 80 years old with active COVID-19.

The J gene is TRBJ2-7, the V gene TRBV7-2; maybe TRBD2 (5 bases). This CDR3 is 15 amino acids long. The V gene's germline CDR1 is SGHTA and CDR2 FQGNSA. Between the trimmed V and J ends, which lost 0 bases and 0 bases, there was a span of 9 bases. The CDR3, as DNA: TGTGCCAGCAGCTTAGCGTTGGGGAGCTCCTACGAGCAGTACTTC. Protein: CASSLALGSSYEQYF.

J is TRBJ2-2 and V is TRBV4-1; 7 nucleotides agree with TRBD2. The CDR3 loop spans 19 amino acids. CDR1 is MGHRA and CDR2 is YSYEKL in the germline V gene. V was pared by 3 bases and J by 2 bases, with 15 bases of the junction left unmatched. This CDR3 is CASSHKWVAGVTNTGELFF. The CDR3 DNA reads TGCGCCAGCAGCCACAAATGGGTGGCGGGGGTTACCAACACCGGGGAGCTGTTTTTT.

The genes are TRBV29-1 and TRBJ2-4; unclear D gene. Germline lookup yields CDR1 SQVTM and CDR2 ANQGSEA. The CDR3 runs to 15 residues. V was cut by 5 bases and J by 1 base, with 15 bases left in between. CDR3 loop: CSVTEPPAAKNIQYF. The CDR3 nucleotides are TGCAGCGTTACCGAGCCCCCAGCGGCCAAAAACATTCAGTACTTC.

This clone came up a few times. CDR3 DNA: TGCAGTGCTAGGGCAGGGTATGGCTACACCTTC. Amino acids: CSARAGYGYTF. The chain couples TRBV20-1 to TRBJ1-2, with D perhaps TRBD1 (5 bases). Germline lookup yields CDR1 DFQATT and CDR2 SNEGSKA (reference sequence). The CDR3 spans 11 residues. V was trimmed by 3 bases and J by 5 bases, leaving 7 bases between them.

This chain uses TRBV6-2 or TRBV6-3 with TRBJ2-3; D uncertain. V lost 5 bases to trimming and J lost 2 bases, with 11 bases between them. This CDR3 region has 14 residues. The germline V gene has CDR1 MNHEY and CDR2 SVGEGT. CDR3 loop: CASSLSVYTDTQYF. The CDR3 bases are TGTGCCAGCAGTCTCTCGGTCTACACAGATACGCAGTATTTT.

This clone was counted a single time. The V and J genes are TRBV6-2 or TRBV6-3 and TRBJ2-3; 12 bases are shared with TRBD2. Germline assignment: CDR1 MNHEY and CDR2 SVGEGT. J lost 2 bases, V lost 5 bases, and 17 bases had no gene match. This CDR3 spans 20 amino acids. In DNA form, the CDR3 reads TGTGCCAGCAGTCCGTTACCGGGACAGAGACTAGCGGGGGTCACAGATACGCAGTATTTT. It encodes CASSPLPGQRLAGVTDTQYF.

This sequence joins TRBV5-1 and TRBJ1-2; D not certain. The CDR3 contains 11 residues. Germline V gene sequence: CDR1 SGHRS, CDR2 YFSETQ. V shed 5 bases and J shed 6 bases, with 8 bases lying between them. The CDR3 DNA reads as TGCGCCAGCAGGGCACAGCATGGCTACACCTTC. It specifies CASRAQHGYTF.

This clone was detected only once. This rearrangement joins TRBV6-5 to TRBJ1-5; TRBD1 is a possible D gene (6 bases). The CDR3 is 15 amino acids. CDR1 is MNHEY, CDR2 SVGAGI, per germline. The ends were cut back, 11 bases at V and 5 bases at J, with 22 bases in the middle. CDR3 in amino acids: CAALRDGGGHQPQHF. DNA of the CDR3: TGTGCCGCCTTACGGGATGGGGGGGGCCATCAGCCCCAGCATTTT.

The chain couples TRBV6-2 or TRBV6-3 to TRBJ1-5, with unresolved D. V shed 0 bases and J shed 6 bases, with 9 bases lying between them. CDR3 length equals 14 residues. The germline V gene has CDR1 MNHEY and CDR2 SVGEGT. The CDR3 here is CASSYSTSVQPQHF. In nucleotides, the CDR3 is TGTGCCAGCAGTTACTCGACTAGTGTTCAGCCCCAGCATTTT.

The chain joins TRBV19 to TRBJ1-1, with TRBD1 as a possible D gene (5 bases). The CDR3 spans 12 residues. Germline CDR1 LNHDA, CDR2 SQIVND (reference sequence). Trimming took off 4 bases at V and 7 bases at J, with 10 bases between the two ends. This CDR3 reads CASSTRGLEAFF. Here the CDR3 DNA reads TGTGCCAGTAGTACGCGGGGACTTGAAGCTTTCTTT.

V is TRBV27 and J is TRBJ1-6; possible D gene TRBD1, 5 bases. V lost 2 bases, J lost 6 bases, and 14 bases lay in between. Germline CDR1 reads MNHEY; CDR2 reads SMNVEV (reference sequence). This CDR3 contains 16 residues. In DNA form, the CDR3 reads TGTGCCAGCAGTTTAACAGGTATTCGAGGTAATTCACCCCTCCACTTT. Its protein product is CASSLTGIRGNSPLHF.

This clone was recorded only once. The chain employs TRBV10-3 and TRBJ1-1; D perhaps matches TRBD1 (5 bases). Germline CDR1 is ENHRY and CDR2 is SYGVKD. This CDR3 spans 14 amino acids. V was trimmed by 0 bases and J by 4 bases, leaving 9 bases between them. CDR3 protein: CAISESGQGTEAFF. The CDR3 bases are TGTGCCATCAGTGAGTCGGGGCAGGGCACTGAAGCTTTCTTT.

The chain combines TRBV20-1 with TRBJ2-7, with 8 bases fitting TRBD1. CDR1 is DFQATT and CDR2 is SNEGSKA in the germline V gene (reference sequence). J gave up 5 bases and V 3 bases, and 9 bases lay outside the gene matches. The CDR3 sequence is 14 residues long. Here the CDR3 DNA reads TGCAGTGCTAGTGCTAGGACAGGGATGAACGAGCAGTACTTC. Amino acid sequence: CSASARTGMNEQYF.

The chain joins TRBV9 to TRBJ2-5, with D possibly being TRBD1 (6 bases). With 2 bases removed from V and 5 bases from J, the gap between germline ends came to 13 bases. CDR3 size: 14 residues. CDR1 SGDLS and CDR2 YYNGEE come from the germline V gene. CDR3 protein: CASSVTGRKETQYF. The CDR3 region has the DNA TGTGCCAGCAGCGTCACAGGGCGAAAGGAGACCCAGTACTTC.

The chain couples TRBV7-9 to TRBJ1-2; 8 bases match TRBD1. CDR1 and CDR2 from the germline V gene are SEHNR and FQNEAQ (reference sequence). The CDR3 is 16 amino acids. Trimming at V came to 5 bases and at J to 1 base, leaving 9 bases not matched to a gene. CDR3 residues: CASSPTRDRINYGYTF. In DNA, the CDR3 is TGTGCCAGCAGCCCAACGAGGGACAGGATTAACTATGGCTACACCTTC.

This clone showed up just a few times. The V gene is TRBV10-3, the J gene TRBJ2-1, with D perhaps matching TRBD2 (6 bases). Trimming shortened V by 10 bases and J by 3 bases, and 16 bases separated the two germline ends. The CDR3 runs 14 residues. CDR1 ENHRY and CDR2 SYGVKD come from the germline V gene. The DNA of the CDR3 is TGTGCCACCATCCACGGGGAGGTCTACAATGAGCAGTTCTTC. It is translated as CATIHGEVYNEQFF.